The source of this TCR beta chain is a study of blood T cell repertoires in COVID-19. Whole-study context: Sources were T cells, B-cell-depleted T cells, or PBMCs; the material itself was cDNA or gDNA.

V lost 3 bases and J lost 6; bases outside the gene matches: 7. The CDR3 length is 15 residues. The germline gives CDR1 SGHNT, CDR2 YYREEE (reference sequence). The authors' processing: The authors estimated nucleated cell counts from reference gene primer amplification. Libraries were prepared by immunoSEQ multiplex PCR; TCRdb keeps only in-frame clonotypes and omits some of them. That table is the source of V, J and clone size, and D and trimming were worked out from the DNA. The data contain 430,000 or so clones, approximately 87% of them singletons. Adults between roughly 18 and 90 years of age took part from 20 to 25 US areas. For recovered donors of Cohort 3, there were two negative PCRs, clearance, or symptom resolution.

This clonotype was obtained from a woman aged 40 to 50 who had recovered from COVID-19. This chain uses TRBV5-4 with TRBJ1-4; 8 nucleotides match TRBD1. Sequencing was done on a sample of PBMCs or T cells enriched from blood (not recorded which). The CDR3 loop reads CASSSGQGSYEKLFF. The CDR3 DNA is TGTGCCAGCAGCTCTGGACAGGGCTCATATGAAAAACTGTTTTTT.